This T cell receptor (beta chain) emerged from a study of blood T cell repertoires in COVID-19. About the study: The samples span acute and convalescent COVID-19 from the United States, Italy and Spain. PBMCs, B-cell-depleted T cells, or T cells were the source of the cDNA or gDNA that made up the material.

Germline V lookup: CDR1 SGDLS, CDR2 YYNGEE. The V gene lost 1 base and the J gene lost 1 base, with 5 bases spanning the gap. There are 14 residues in the CDR3. The authors' processing: Quantification of nucleated cells was approximated via reference gene primer amplification. Data came from immunoSEQ multiplex PCR; TCRdb stores just in-frame clones and leaves some out. The DNA was the basis for D and trimming; V, J and clone size are from that table. The table shows over 120,000 clones, with 80% to 90% occurring only once. Material for sequencing was peripheral blood. V gene TRBV9 combines with J gene TRBJ2-2; D is undetermined. The source is a man aged 55 to 70 with active or convalescent COVID-19. This CDR3 is CASSVQKNTGELFF. Here the CDR3 DNA reads TGTGCCAGCAGCGTACAGAAGAACACCGGGGAGCTGTTTTTT.